The T cell receptor beta chain under discussion was sequenced for a study of cytomegalovirus exposure and HLA in healthy donors. Both 60 Vbeta primers and 13 Jbeta primers went into the PCR. Profiling relied on immunoSEQ multiplex PCR, and the TCRdb table lists in-frame clones only, not all of them. The sample gives 130,000 or so clones, around 80% of which show up once; approximately 5% is in the top ten. The CDR3 covers 11 residues. The V gene lost 4 bases and the J gene lost 7 bases, with 4 bases spanning the gap. Germline V lookup: CDR1 MNHNY, CDR2 SVGAGI (reference sequence). The sequence was obtained from a man in his thirties or forties in good health and CMV-seronegative. What was sequenced was PBMCs. The gene calls are TRBV6-6 and TRBJ2-2; D is ambiguous. The CDR3 bases are TGTGCCAGCAGTTTTAGCGGGGAGCTGTTTTTT. Translation gives CASSFSGELFF.